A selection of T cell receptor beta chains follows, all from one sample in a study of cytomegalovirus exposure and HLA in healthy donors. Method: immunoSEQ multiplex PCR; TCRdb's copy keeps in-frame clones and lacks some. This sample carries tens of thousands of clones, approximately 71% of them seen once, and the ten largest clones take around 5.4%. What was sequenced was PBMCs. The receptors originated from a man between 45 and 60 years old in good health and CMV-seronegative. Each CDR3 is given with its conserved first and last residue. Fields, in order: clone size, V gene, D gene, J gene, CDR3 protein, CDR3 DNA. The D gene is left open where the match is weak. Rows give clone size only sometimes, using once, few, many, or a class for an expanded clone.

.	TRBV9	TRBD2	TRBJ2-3	CASSDLAGGSTDTQYF	TGTGCCAGCAGCGATTTAGCGGGGGGGAGCACAGATACGCAGTATTTT
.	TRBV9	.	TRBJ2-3	CASSPGSGSTDTQYF	TGTGCCAGCAGCCCTGGATCGGGGAGCACAGATACGCAGTATTTT
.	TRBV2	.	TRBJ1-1	CASSEPRQVNTEAFF	TGTGCCAGCAGTGAACCAAGACAGGTGAACACTGAAGCTTTCTTT
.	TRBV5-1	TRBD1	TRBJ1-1	CASSLTSGTGGAEAFF	TGCGCCAGCAGCTTAACCTCCGGGACAGGGGGTGCCGAAGCTTTCTTT
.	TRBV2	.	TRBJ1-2	CASSEAQGYTF	TGTGCCAGCAGTGAAGCGCAGGGCTACACCTTC
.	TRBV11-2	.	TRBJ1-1	CASSSGSPGAFF	TGTGCCAGCAGCTCCGGGTCACCCGGGGCTTTCTTT
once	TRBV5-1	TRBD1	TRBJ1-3	CASSSGDRGSGNTIYF	TGCGCCAGCAGCTCCGGGGACAGGGGTTCTGGAAACACCATATATTTT
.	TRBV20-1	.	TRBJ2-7	CSASAIYEQYF	TGCAGTGCTAGTGCGATCTACGAGCAGTACTTC
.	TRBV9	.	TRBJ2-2	CASSAGDFGELFF	TGTGCCAGCAGCGCCGGGGACTTCGGGGAGCTGTTTTTT
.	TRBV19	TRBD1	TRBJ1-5	CASRRDRNQPQHF	TGTGCCAGTAGGCGGGACAGGAATCAGCCCCAGCATTTT
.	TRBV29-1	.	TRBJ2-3	CSVGSTPGLGTDTQYF	TGCAGCGTCGGGTCGACGCCGGGATTGGGCACAGATACGCAGTATTTT
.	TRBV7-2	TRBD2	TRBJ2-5	CASSFASGGLETQYF	TGTGCCAGCAGCTTCGCTAGCGGGGGGCTAGAGACCCAGTACTTC
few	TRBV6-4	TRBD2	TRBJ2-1	CASSAGLAGGLSRSYNEQFF	TGTGCCAGCAGTGCCGGACTAGCGGGGGGGTTGTCCCGCTCCTACAATGAGCAGTTCTTC
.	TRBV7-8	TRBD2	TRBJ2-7	CASSFGTSAYEQYF	TGTGCCAGCAGCTTCGGGACTAGCGCCTACGAGCAGTACTTC
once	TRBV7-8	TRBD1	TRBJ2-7	CASSRQTGTYEQYF	TGTGCCAGCAGCCGACAGACAGGGACCTACGAGCAGTACTTC
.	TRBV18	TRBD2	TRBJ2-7	CASSHFEAAGSRAEQYF	TGTGCCAGCTCACACTTTGAGGCAGCGGGGTCCAGGGCCGAGCAGTACTTC
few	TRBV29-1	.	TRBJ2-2	CSVGTSTYTGELFF	TGCAGCGTCGGGACTTCGACCTACACCGGGGAGCTGTTTTTT
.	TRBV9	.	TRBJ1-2	CASSNSLQGTSPTPNYGYTF	TGTGCCAGCAGCAATTCCCTGCAGGGAACTAGCCCTACTCCTAACTATGGCTACACCTTC
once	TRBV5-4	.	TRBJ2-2	CASSFRTGITGELFF	TGTGCCAGCAGCTTTCGGACTGGAATCACCGGGGAGCTGTTTTTT
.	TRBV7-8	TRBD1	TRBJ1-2	CASSSRTGLVWMGYTF	TGTGCCAGCAGCTCCCGGACAGGGTTAGTTTGGATGGGCTACACCTTC
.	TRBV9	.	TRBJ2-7	CASSVGTGGPRSEQYF	TGTGCCAGCAGCGTCGGGACGGGGGGCCCCCGTTCCGAGCAGTACTTC
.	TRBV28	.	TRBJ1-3	CASSLLRGPNSGNTIYF	TGTGCCAGCAGTTTACTAAGGGGCCCCAACTCTGGAAACACCATATATTTT
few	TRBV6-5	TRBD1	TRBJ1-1	CASRGTENTEAFF	TGTGCCAGCCGGGGGACAGAGAACACTGAAGCTTTCTTT
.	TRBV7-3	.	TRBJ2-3	CASSYVGGADTQYF	TGTGCCAGCAGCTACGTCGGGGGAGCAGATACGCAGTATTTT
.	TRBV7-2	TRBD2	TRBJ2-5	CASSPSGGPVETQYF	TGTGCCAGCAGCCCCTCGGGGGGGCCTGTAGAGACCCAGTACTTC
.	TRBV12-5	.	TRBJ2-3	CASGTGADTQYF	TGTGCTAGTGGTACAGGAGCAGATACGCAGTATTTT
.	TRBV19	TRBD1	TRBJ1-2	CASSSRTGWANYGYTF	TGTGCCAGTAGTAGCCGGACAGGCTGGGCTAACTATGGCTACACCTTC
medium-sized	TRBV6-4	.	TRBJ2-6	CASSDTSSGANVLTF	TGTGCCAGCAGTGACACTAGCTCTGGGGCCAACGTCCTGACTTTC
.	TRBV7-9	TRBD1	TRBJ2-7	CASGTGYDEQYF	TGTGCCAGCGGGACAGGGTACGACGAGCAGTACTTC
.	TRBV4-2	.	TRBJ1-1	CASSQDQTEKAFF	TGTGCCAGCAGCCAAGATCAGACAGAAAAAGCTTTCTTT
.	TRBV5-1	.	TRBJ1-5	CASSLGGVNQPQHF	TGCGCCAGCAGCTTGGGGGGAGTCAATCAGCCCCAGCATTTT
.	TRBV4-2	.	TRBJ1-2	CASSQGRWGPNYGYTF	TGTGCCAGCAGCCAAGGGCGGTGGGGGCCTAACTATGGCTACACCTTC
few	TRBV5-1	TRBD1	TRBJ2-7	CASSNTGGINYEQYF	TGCGCCAGCAGCAACACAGGGGGCATCAACTACGAGCAGTACTTC
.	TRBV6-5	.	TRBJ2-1	CASFGGRGRGNEQFF	TGTGCCAGCTTCGGCGGCAGGGGAAGAGGCAATGAGCAGTTCTTC
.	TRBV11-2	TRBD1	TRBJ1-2	CASSSLLTGSYGYTF	TGTGCCAGCAGCTCCCTCTTGACAGGGAGTTATGGCTACACCTTC
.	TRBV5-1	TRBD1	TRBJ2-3	CASSLDGTGTDTQYF	TGCGCCAGCAGCTTGGACGGGACAGGCACAGATACGCAGTATTTT
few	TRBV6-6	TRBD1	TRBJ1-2	CASSLGQGALNF	TGTGCCAGCAGCCTCGGACAGGGGGCTCTTAACTTC
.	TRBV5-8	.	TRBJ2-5	CASRAAKETQYF	TGTGCCAGCAGGGCCGCCAAAGAGACCCAGTACTTC
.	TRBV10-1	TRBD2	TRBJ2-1	CASAPRGAGDYNEQFF	TGCGCCAGCGCACCTCGGGGAGCGGGAGACTACAATGAGCAGTTCTTC
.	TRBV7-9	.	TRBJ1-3	CASSLGGGSGNTIYF	TGTGCCAGCAGCTTGGGGGGGGGCTCTGGAAACACCATATATTTT
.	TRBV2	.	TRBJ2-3	CASTRTRSISTDTQYF	TGTGCCAGCACTAGGACACGCTCGATCAGCACAGATACGCAGTATTTT
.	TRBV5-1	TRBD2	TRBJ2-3	CASSLQRGSADTQYF	TGCGCCAGCAGCTTGCAGCGGGGGAGCGCAGATACGCAGTATTTT
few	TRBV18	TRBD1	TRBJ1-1	CASSARTGLSVEAFF	TGTGCCAGCTCAGCACGGACAGGTCTCTCCGTTGAAGCTTTCTTT
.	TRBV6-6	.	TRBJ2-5	CASSYPGETQYF	TGTGCCAGCAGTTACCCCGGTGAGACCCAGTACTTC